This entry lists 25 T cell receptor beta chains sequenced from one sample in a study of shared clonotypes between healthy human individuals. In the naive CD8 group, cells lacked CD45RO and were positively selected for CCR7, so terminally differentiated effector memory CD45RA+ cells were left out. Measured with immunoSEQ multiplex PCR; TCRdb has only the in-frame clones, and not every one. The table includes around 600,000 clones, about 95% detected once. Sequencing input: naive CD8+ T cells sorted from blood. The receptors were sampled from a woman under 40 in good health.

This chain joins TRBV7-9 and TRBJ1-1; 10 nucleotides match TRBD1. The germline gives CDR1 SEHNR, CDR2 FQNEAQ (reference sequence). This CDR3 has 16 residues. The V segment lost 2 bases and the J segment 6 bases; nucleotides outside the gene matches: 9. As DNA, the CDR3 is TGTGCCAGCAGCTTAAGCCCGACAGGGGGCTTCGCTGAAGCTTTCTTT. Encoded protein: CASSLSPTGGFAEAFF.

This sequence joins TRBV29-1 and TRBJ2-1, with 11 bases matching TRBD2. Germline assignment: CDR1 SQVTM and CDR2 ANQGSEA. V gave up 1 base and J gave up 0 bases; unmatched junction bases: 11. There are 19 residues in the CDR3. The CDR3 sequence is CSVEVYGLAGGSSYNEQFF. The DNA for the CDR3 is TGCAGCGTTGAAGTATACGGGCTAGCGGGAGGAAGCTCCTACAATGAGCAGTTCTTC.

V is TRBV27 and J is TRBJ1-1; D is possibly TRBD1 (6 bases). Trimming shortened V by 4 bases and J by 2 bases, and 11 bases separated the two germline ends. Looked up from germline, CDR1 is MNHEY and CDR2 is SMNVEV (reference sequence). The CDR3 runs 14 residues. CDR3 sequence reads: CASSSLGGNTEAFF. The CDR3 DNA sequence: TGTGCCAGCAGTTCCCTAGGGGGAAACACTGAAGCTTTCTTT.

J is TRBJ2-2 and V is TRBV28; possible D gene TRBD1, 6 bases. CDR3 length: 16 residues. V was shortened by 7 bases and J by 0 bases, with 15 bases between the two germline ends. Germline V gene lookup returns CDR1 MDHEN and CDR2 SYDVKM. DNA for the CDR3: TGTGCCAGCACCCTCAGGGGCAGTGCGAACACCGGGGAGCTGTTTTTT. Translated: CASTLRGSANTGELFF.

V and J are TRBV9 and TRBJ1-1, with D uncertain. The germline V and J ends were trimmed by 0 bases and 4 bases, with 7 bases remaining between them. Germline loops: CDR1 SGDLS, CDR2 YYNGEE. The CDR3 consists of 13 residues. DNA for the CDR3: TGTGCCAGCAGCGTAGACTCAGGCACTGAAGCTTTCTTT. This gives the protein CASSVDSGTEAFF.

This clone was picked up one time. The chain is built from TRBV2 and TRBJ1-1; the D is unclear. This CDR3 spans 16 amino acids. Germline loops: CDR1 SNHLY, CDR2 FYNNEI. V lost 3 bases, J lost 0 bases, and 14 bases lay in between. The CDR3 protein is CASSEWRGPMNTEAFF. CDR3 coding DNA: TGTGCCAGCAGTGAGTGGCGAGGGCCTATGAACACTGAAGCTTTCTTT.

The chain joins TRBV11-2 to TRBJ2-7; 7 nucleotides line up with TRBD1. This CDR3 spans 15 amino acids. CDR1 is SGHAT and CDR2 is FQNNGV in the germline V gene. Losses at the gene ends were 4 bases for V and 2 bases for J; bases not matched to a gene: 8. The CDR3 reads CASSWVTGMTYEQYF. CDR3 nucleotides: TGTGCCAGCAGCTGGGTGACAGGGATGACCTACGAGCAGTACTTC. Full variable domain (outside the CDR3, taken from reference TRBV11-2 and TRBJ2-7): EAGVAQSPRYKIIEKRQSVAFWCNPISGHATLYWYQQILGQGPKLLIQFQNNGVVDDSQLPKDRFSAERLKGVDSTLKIQPAKLEDSAVYLCASSWVTGMTYEQYFGPGTRLTVT.

CDR3 sequence reads: CASSSGTDEQFF. The CDR3 DNA is TGTGCCAGCAGCAGCGGGACCGATGAGCAGTTCTTC. The chain has TRBV7-6 and TRBJ2-1; 7 nucleotides line up with TRBD2. This CDR3 has 12 amino acids. The J segment lost 8 bases and the V segment lost 5 bases, leaving 3 bases of the junction unmatched. In germline, CDR1 is SGHVS, CDR2 FNYEAQ.

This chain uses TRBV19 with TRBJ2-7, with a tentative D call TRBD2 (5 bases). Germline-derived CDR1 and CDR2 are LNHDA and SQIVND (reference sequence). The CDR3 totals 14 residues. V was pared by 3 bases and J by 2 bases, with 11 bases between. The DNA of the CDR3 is TGTGCCAGTAGTATTCAAGGACTTCCCTACGAGCAGTACTTC. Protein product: CASSIQGLPYEQYF.

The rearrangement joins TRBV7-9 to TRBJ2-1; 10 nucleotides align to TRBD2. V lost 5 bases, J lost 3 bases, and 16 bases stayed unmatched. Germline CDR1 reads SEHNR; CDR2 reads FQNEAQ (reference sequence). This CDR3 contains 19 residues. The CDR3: CASSPPLAASGSGYNEQFF. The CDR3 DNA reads TGTGCCAGCAGCCCTCCCCTTGCGGCTAGCGGGAGTGGCTACAATGAGCAGTTCTTC.

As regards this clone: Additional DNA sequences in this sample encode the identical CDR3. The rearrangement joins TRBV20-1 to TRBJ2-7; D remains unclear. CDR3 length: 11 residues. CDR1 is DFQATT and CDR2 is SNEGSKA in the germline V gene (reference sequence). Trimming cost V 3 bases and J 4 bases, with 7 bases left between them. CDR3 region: CSARAGYEQYF. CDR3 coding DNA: TGCAGTGCTAGGGCTGGGTACGAGCAGTACTTC.

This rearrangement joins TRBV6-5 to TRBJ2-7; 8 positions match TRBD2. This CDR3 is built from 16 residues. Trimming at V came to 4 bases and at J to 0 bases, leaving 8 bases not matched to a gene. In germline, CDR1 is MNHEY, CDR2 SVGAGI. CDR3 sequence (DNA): TGTGCCAGCAGTTTCGGAGCGGGAGTAGGCTCCTACGAGCAGTACTTC. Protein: CASSFGAGVGSYEQYF.

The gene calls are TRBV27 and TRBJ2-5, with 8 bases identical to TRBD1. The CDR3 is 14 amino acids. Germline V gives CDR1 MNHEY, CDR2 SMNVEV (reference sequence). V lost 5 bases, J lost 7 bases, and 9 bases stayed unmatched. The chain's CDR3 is CASSPRTGMVTQYF. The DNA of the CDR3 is TGTGCCAGCAGTCCCCGGACAGGGATGGTGACCCAGTACTTC.

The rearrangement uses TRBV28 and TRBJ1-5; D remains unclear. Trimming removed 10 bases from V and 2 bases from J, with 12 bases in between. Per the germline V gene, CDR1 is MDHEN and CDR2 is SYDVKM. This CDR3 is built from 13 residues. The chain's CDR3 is CAIRGWGNQPQHF. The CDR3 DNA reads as TGTGCCATCCGGGGATGGGGCAATCAGCCCCAGCATTTT.

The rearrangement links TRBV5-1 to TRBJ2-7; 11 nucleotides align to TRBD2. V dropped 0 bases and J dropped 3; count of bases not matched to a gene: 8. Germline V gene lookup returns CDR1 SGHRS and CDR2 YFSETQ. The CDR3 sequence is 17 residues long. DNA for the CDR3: TGCGCCAGCAGCTTGGATGGGCTAGCGGGAGGCTACTACGAGCAGTACTTC. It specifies CASSLDGLAGGYYEQYF.

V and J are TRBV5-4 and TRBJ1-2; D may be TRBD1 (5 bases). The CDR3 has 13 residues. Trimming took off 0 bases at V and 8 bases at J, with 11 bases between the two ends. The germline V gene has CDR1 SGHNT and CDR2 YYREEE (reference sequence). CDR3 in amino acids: CASSLAGGVGYTF. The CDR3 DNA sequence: TGTGCCAGCAGCTTGGCCGGGGGAGTAGGCTACACCTTC. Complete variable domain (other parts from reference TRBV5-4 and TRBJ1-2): ETGVTQSPTHLIKTRGQQVTLRCSSQSGHNTVSWYQQALGQGPQFIFQYYREEENGRGNFPPRFSGLQFPNYSSELNVNALELDDSALYLCASSLAGGVGYTFGSGTRLTVV.

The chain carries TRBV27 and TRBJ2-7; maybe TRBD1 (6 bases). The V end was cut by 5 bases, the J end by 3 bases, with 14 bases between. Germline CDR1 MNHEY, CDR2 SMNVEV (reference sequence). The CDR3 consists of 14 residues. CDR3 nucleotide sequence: TGTGCCAGCAGTCCCCTTGGACAGAACTACGAGCAGTACTTC. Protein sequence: CASSPLGQNYEQYF.

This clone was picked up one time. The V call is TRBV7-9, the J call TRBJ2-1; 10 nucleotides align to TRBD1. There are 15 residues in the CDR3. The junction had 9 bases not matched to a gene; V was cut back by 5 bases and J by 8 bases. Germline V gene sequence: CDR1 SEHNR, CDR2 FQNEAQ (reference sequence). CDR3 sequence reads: CASSPMGTGEHEQFF. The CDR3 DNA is TGTGCCAGCAGCCCGATGGGGACAGGGGAGCATGAGCAGTTCTTC.

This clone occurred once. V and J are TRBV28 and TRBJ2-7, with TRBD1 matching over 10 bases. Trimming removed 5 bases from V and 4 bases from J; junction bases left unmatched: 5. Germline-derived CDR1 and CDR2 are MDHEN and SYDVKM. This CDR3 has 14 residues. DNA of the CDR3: TGTGCCAGCAGTAACCGGGACAGGGGATACGAGCAGTACTTC. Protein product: CASSNRDRGYEQYF.

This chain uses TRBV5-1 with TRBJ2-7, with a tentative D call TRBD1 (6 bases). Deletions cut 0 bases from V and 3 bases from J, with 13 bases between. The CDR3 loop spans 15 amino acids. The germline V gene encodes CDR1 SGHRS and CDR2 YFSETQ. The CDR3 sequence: CASSLDPGDGYEQYF. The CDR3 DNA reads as TGCGCCAGCAGCTTGGATCCAGGGGATGGCTACGAGCAGTACTTC.

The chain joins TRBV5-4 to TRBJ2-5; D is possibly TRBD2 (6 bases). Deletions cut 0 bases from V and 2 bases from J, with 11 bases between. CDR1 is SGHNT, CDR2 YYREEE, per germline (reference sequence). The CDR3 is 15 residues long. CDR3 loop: CASSLANGGQETQYF. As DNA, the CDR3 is TGTGCCAGCAGCTTGGCCAATGGGGGGCAAGAGACCCAGTACTTC.

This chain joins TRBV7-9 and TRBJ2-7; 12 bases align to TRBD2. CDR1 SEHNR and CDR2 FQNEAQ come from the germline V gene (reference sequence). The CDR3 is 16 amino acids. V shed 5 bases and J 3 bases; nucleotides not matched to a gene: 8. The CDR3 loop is CASSPTSGRNYYEQYF. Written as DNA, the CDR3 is TGTGCCAGCAGCCCAACTAGCGGGAGGAATTACTACGAGCAGTACTTC.

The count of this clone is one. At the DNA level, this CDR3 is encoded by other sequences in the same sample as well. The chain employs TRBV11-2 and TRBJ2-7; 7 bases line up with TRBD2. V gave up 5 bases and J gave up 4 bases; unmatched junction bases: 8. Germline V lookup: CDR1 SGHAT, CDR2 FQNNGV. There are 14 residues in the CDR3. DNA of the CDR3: TGTGCCAGCAGCGAGGGAGGGCGGGCGTACGAGCAGTACTTC. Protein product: CASSEGGRAYEQYF. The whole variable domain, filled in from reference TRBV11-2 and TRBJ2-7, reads EAGVAQSPRYKIIEKRQSVAFWCNPISGHATLYWYQQILGQGPKLLIQFQNNGVVDDSQLPKDRFSAERLKGVDSTLKIQPAKLEDSAVYLCASSEGGRAYEQYFGPGTRLTVT.

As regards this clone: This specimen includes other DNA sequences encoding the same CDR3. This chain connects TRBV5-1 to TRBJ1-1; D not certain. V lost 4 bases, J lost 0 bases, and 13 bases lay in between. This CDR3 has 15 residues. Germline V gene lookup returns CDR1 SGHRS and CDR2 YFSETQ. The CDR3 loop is CASSLTRTVNTEAFF. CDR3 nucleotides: TGCGCCAGCAGCCTGACCAGGACGGTGAACACTGAAGCTTTCTTT. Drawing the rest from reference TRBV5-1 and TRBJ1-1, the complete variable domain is KAGVTQTPRYLIKTRGQQVTLSCSPISGHRSVSWYQQTPGQGLQFLFEYFSETQRNKGNFPGRFSGRQFSNSRSEMNVSTLELGDSALYLCASSLTRTVNTEAFFGQGTRLTVV.

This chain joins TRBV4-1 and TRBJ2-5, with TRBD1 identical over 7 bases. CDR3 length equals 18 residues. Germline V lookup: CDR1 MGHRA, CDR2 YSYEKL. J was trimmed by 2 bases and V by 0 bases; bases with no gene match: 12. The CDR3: CASSQDARLGQPQETQYF. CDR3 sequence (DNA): TGCGCCAGCAGCCAAGATGCCCGTCTGGGACAGCCTCAAGAGACCCAGTACTTC.